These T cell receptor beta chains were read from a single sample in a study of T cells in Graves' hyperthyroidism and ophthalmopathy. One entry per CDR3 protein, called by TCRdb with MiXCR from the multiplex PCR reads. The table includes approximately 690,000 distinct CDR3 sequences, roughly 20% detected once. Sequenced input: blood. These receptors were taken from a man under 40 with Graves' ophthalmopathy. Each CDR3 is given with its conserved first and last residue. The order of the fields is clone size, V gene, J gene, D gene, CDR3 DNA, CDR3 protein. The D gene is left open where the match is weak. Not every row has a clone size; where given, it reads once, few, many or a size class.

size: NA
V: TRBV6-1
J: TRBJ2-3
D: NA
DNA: TGTGCCAGCAGTGCCAGGGATACGCAGTATTTT
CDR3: CASSARDTQYF

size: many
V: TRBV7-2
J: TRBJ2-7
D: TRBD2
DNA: TGTGCCAGCAGCTTAGCGGGACTAGCGGGAGGTGAGCAGTACTTC
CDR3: CASSLAGLAGGEQYF

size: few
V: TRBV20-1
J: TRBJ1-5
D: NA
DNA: TGCAGTGCTAGAGATGGGGTTGAGGAGCCCCAGCATTTT
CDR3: CSARDGVEEPQHF

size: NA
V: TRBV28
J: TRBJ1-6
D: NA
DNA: TGTGCCAGCAGTTTATCGGGGCCCAATAATTCACCCCTCCACTTT
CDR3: CASSLSGPNNSPLHF

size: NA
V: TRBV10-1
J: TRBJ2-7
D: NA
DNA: TGCGCCAGCAGTGATGGGGGAGGCGAGCAGTACTTC
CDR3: CASSDGGGEQYF

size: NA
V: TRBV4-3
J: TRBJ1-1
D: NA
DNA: TGCGCCAGCAGCCAAGATCGTCCTTTGAACACTGAAGCTTTCTTT
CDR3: CASSQDRPLNTEAFF

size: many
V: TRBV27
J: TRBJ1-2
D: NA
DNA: TGTGCCAGCAGGGATCGAAAACTCTATGGCTACACCTTC
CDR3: CASRDRKLYGYTF

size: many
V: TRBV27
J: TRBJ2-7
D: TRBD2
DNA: TGTGCCAGCAGTTTCGGGCTAGCGGGAGGCACCTACGAGCAGTACTTC
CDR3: CASSFGLAGGTYEQYF

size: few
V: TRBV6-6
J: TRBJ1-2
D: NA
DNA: TGTGCCAGCAGTTACTTGCGGGCATTTCGGGATGGCTACACCTTC
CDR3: CASSYLRAFRDGYTF

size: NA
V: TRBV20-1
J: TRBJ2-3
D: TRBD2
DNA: TGCAGTGCTAGAGATCCCGGCGGGAGGGGGGATACGCAGTATTTT
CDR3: CSARDPGGRGDTQYF

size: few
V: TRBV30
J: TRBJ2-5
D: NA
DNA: TGTGCCTGGAGTGTACCTTGGGTCGAGACCCAGTACTTC
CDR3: CAWSVPWVETQYF